Below, 28 T cell receptor beta chains from the same sample are listed, as sequenced in a study of blood T cell repertoires in COVID-19. The repertoire was sequenced with immunoSEQ multiplex PCR; TCRdb's copy has only in-frame clones and lacks some. The sample has about 25,000 clones, around 86% seen once. Sequenced material: peripheral blood. The receptors were gathered from a man aged 50 or older with active COVID-19.

The count of this clone is one. The gene calls are TRBV5-1 and TRBJ2-1; 9 bases match TRBD2. The CDR3 consists of 14 residues. Germline trimming cut 7 bases from V and 2 bases from J; bases unmatched to any gene: 4. CDR1 is SGHRS, CDR2 YFSETQ, per germline. DNA of the CDR3: TGCGCCAGCGGGCTAGCGGGACCCTACAATGAGCAGTTCTTC. As protein: CASGLAGPYNEQFF. Drawing the rest from reference TRBV5-1 and TRBJ2-1, the complete variable domain is KAGVTQTPRYLIKTRGQQVTLSCSPISGHRSVSWYQQTPGQGLQFLFEYFSETQRNKGNFPGRFSGRQFSNSRSEMNVSTLELGDSALYLCASGLAGPYNEQFFGPGTRLTVL.

The V call is TRBV6-2 or TRBV6-3, the J call TRBJ1-5, with D possibly matching TRBD1 (6 bases). The V gene's germline CDR1 is MNHEY and CDR2 SVGEGT. This CDR3 spans 16 amino acids. V was cut by 0 bases and J by 4 bases, with 13 bases left in between. CDR3 residues: CASSYSAGAGNQPQHF. The DNA of the CDR3 is TGTGCCAGCAGTTACTCTGCGGGGGCAGGTAATCAGCCCCAGCATTTT.

The V and J genes are TRBV7-2 and TRBJ2-7; 12 bases are a match to TRBD2. V was pared by 3 bases and J by 4 bases, with 13 bases of the junction left unmatched. Germline lookup yields CDR1 SGHTA and CDR2 FQGNSA. The CDR3 extends over 18 amino acids. The CDR3, as DNA: TGTGCCAGCAGCTTCCCCCTGCAAGTGACTAGCGGGAGTTACGAGCAGTACGTC. Protein: CASSFPLQVTSGSYEQYV.

The rearrangement uses TRBV7-6 and TRBJ2-5, with 10 bases identical to TRBD1. V lost 7 bases and J lost 5; bases outside the gene matches: 7. The CDR3 totals 14 residues. The germline V gene has CDR1 SGHVS and CDR2 FNYEAQ. This chain's CDR3 is CASTVTGGSETQYF. As DNA, the CDR3 is TGTGCCAGCACCGTGACAGGGGGCAGCGAGACCCAGTACTTC.

This clone was detected only once. The rearrangement joins TRBV28 to TRBJ2-7; 7 nucleotides match TRBD1. V trimming: 1 base; J trimming: 2 bases; junction bases outside the gene matches: 5. The germline V gene encodes CDR1 MDHEN and CDR2 SYDVKM. The CDR3 spans 15 residues. CDR3 amino acids: CASSLSRTGTYEQYF. DNA for the CDR3: TGTGCCAGCAGTTTATCCCGGACAGGTACCTACGAGCAGTACTTC. Drawing the rest from reference TRBV28 and TRBJ2-7, the complete variable domain is DVKVTQSSRYLVKRTGEKVFLECVQDMDHENMFWYRQDPGLGLRLIYFSYDVKMKEKGDIPEGYSVSREKKERFSLILESASTNQTSMYLCASSLSRTGTYEQYFGPGTRLTVT.

The chain has TRBV28 and TRBJ1-4; weak D call: TRBD1 (6 bases). V gave up 6 bases and J gave up 7 bases, with 12 bases separating them. The CDR3 consists of 13 residues. Germline V gives CDR1 MDHEN, CDR2 SYDVKM. In DNA form, the CDR3 reads TGTGCCAGCAGCCCTGGGACACTTGAAAAACTGTTTTTT. The encoded protein is CASSPGTLEKLFF.

V and J are TRBV25-1 and TRBJ1-1; D perhaps matches TRBD1 (5 bases). CDR1 and CDR2 from the germline V gene are MGHDK and SYGVNS. The CDR3 is 12 amino acids. V lost 4 bases and J lost 7, with 10 bases in between. The CDR3 region is CASSGGMVEAFF. The DNA for the CDR3 is TGTGCCAGCAGTGGGGGCATGGTTGAAGCTTTCTTT.

This sequence joins TRBV11-3 and TRBJ2-3, with D perhaps TRBD2 (5 bases). CDR1 and CDR2 (germline): SGHNT, YENEEA. This CDR3 contains 12 residues. Trimming stripped 10 bases from V and 6 bases from J, with 14 bases between. CDR3 loop: CATEGVGDTQYF. The CDR3 region has the DNA TGTGCCACCGAGGGCGTAGGGGATACGCAGTATTTT.

In DNA, the CDR3 is TGCGCCAGCAGTTCGACAGGGCTTATAGGAAATGGCTACACCTTC. Its translation: CASSSTGLIGNGYTF. The rearrangement uses TRBV5-1 and TRBJ1-2, with 7 bases aligning to TRBD1. The ends lost 5 bases at V and 6 bases at J; junction bases unmatched: 13. The CDR3 sequence is 15 residues long. Germline-derived CDR1 and CDR2 are SGHRS and YFSETQ.

This chain uses TRBV15 with TRBJ1-1; the D gene is possibly TRBD1 (5 bases). CDR3 length equals 14 residues. Germline values: CDR1 LNHNV, CDR2 YYDKDF (reference sequence). The germline V and J ends were trimmed by 3 bases and 7 bases, with 15 bases remaining between them. CDR3 protein: CATSRGGDSLEAFF. Here the CDR3 DNA reads TGTGCCACCAGCAGGGGGGGAGACAGCCTTGAAGCTTTCTTT. The whole variable domain, filled in from reference TRBV15 and TRBJ1-1, reads DAMVIQNPRYQVTQFGKPVTLSCSQTLNHNVMYWYQQKSSQAPKLLFHYYDKDFNNEADTPDNFQSRRPNTSFCFLDIRSPGLGDTAMYLCATSRGGDSLEAFFGQGTRLTVV.

This chain links TRBV4-3 with TRBJ2-7; TRBD2 matches 8 bases. This CDR3 has 15 residues. Germline assignment: CDR1 LGHNA and CDR2 YSLEER. The V and J ends lost 3 bases and 4 bases, in that order; junction bases with no gene match: 8. The chain's CDR3 is CASSHPGSGVYEQYV. As DNA, the CDR3 is TGCGCCAGCAGCCACCCGGGTAGCGGGGTGTACGAGCAGTACGTC.

V usage is TRBV11-3 and J usage is TRBJ1-1, with 7 nucleotides matching TRBD1. V was clipped by 1 base and J by 3 bases; unmatched bases: 8. The CDR3 is 16 residues long. Germline V lookup: CDR1 SGHNT, CDR2 YENEEA. This chain's CDR3 is CASSLGGPGGHTEAFF. CDR3 DNA: TGTGCCAGCAGCTTAGGGGGGCCAGGGGGACACACTGAAGCTTTCTTT.

The chain is built from TRBV7-9 and TRBJ1-3; weak D call: TRBD1 (6 bases). The CDR3 totals 15 residues. Per germline, CDR1 SEHNR and CDR2 FQNEAQ (reference sequence). V was trimmed by 7 bases and J by 2 bases, leaving 15 bases between them. The CDR3 nucleotides read TGTGCCAGCACCAAAGGGGGGCGAGCTGGAAACACCATATATTTT. It specifies CASTKGGRAGNTIYF.

The chain is built from TRBV5-6 and TRBJ2-5; TRBD2 is a possible D gene (5 bases). This CDR3 is 14 amino acids long. The ends were cut back, 3 bases at V and 3 bases at J, with 12 bases in the middle. Germline CDR1 SGHDT, CDR2 YYEEEE. CDR3: CASSYEGREETQYF. Here the CDR3 DNA reads TGTGCCAGCAGCTATGAGGGAAGAGAAGAGACCCAGTACTTC.

The chain carries TRBV4-3 and TRBJ2-1, with TRBD1 identical over 7 bases. The V gene's germline CDR1 is LGHNA and CDR2 YSLEER. The J segment lost 3 bases and the V segment lost 0 bases, leaving 8 bases of the junction unmatched. This CDR3 has 17 amino acids. The CDR3 is CASSQDFSQGVYNEQFF. CDR3 bases: TGCGCCAGCAGCCAAGATTTTTCGCAGGGGGTCTACAATGAGCAGTTCTTC.

This clone was seen once. DNA of the CDR3: TGTGCCTGGAGTGTGACAGGGGATTCACCCCTCCACTTT. Its translation: CAWSVTGDSPLHF. The chain carries TRBV30 and TRBJ1-6; the match to TRBD1 covers 8 bases. V shed 0 bases, J shed 8 bases, and the junction held 0 bases outside the gene matches. This CDR3 contains 13 residues. CDR1 and CDR2 (germline): GTSNPN, SVGIG (reference sequence).

The chain is built from TRBV5-6 and TRBJ1-1, with D possibly TRBD1 on 5 matching bases. This CDR3 region has 18 residues. The V gene lost 3 bases and the J gene lost 4 bases, with 25 bases spanning the gap. CDR1 and CDR2 from the germline V gene are SGHDT and YYEEEE. The CDR3 reads CASSWGDSEMVLSTEAFF. The CDR3 DNA sequence: TGTGCCAGCAGCTGGGGGGACTCCGAAATGGTTTTGAGCACTGAAGCTTTCTTT.

There are a few counts of this clone. This chain links TRBV15 with TRBJ2-3; 9 bases fit TRBD1. The CDR3 extends over 14 amino acids. The V gene end was trimmed by 8 bases and the J gene end by 1 base; junction bases not matched to a gene: 4. Germline CDR1 is LNHNV and CDR2 is YYDKDF (reference sequence). In DNA form, the CDR3 reads TGTGCCACCCTCCGGGACAGGGGCACAGATACGCAGTATTTT. Residues: CATLRDRGTDTQYF.

The chain combines TRBV30 with TRBJ2-7; TRBD2 matches 11 bases. CDR3 length equals 15 residues. V gave up 1 base and J gave up 10 bases; unmatched junction bases: 12. CDR1 and CDR2 from the germline V gene are GTSNPN and SVGIG (reference sequence). CDR3 amino acids: CAWSAGTSGLRAQYV. In DNA, the CDR3 is TGTGCCTGGAGTGCCGGGACTAGCGGCCTTAGGGCACAGTACGTC.

The gene calls are TRBV5-1 and TRBJ2-7, with 9 bases that match TRBD2. V lost 0 bases, J lost 0 bases, and 4 bases stayed unmatched. The CDR3 sequence is 16 residues long. Germline V lookup: CDR1 SGHRS, CDR2 YFSETQ. The DNA of the CDR3 is TGCGCCAGCAGCTTGGCCGGCGGGAGGGCCTCCTACGAGCAGTACGTC. Its translation is CASSLAGGRASYEQYV.

The chain links TRBV28 to TRBJ2-7, with D possibly being TRBD1 (7 bases). Trimming cost V 3 bases and J 1 base, with 16 bases left between them. Germline lookup yields CDR1 MDHEN and CDR2 SYDVKM. CDR3 length: 16 amino acids. CDR3 coding DNA: TGTGCCAGCAGTTTCGACAACAGGGGAGGTTCCTACGAGCAGTACTTC. As protein: CASSFDNRGGSYEQYF. Combining the CDR3 with reference TRBV28 and TRBJ2-7 gives the whole variable domain DVKVTQSSRYLVKRTGEKVFLECVQDMDHENMFWYRQDPGLGLRLIYFSYDVKMKEKGDIPEGYSVSREKKERFSLILESASTNQTSMYLCASSFDNRGGSYEQYFGPGTRLTVT.

The chain is built from TRBV7-2 and TRBJ2-2, with 11 bases fitting TRBD2. The germline V gene has CDR1 SGHTA and CDR2 FQGNSA. The CDR3 is 17 residues long. Losses at the gene ends were 1 base for V and 5 bases for J; bases not matched to a gene: 6. Here the CDR3 reads CASSLVRLAGGTGELFF. As DNA, the CDR3 is TGTGCCAGCAGCTTAGTCCGGCTAGCGGGAGGTACCGGGGAGCTGTTTTTT.

V is TRBV2 and J is TRBJ1-6, with TRBD1 as a possible D gene (5 bases). Between the trimmed V and J ends, which lost 5 bases and 4 bases, there was a span of 21 bases. The CDR3 is 18 residues long. CDR1 is SNHLY and CDR2 is FYNNEI in the germline V gene. The CDR3 here is CASSHRGTNSNYNSPLHF. The CDR3 nucleotides are TGTGCCAGCAGTCATCGGGGGACTAACTCGAATTATAATTCACCCCTCCACTTT.

V and J are TRBV7-9 and TRBJ2-1; 8 nucleotides line up with TRBD2. The CDR3 length is 16 residues. The V and J ends lost 5 bases and 2 bases, in that order; junction bases with no gene match: 8. Per the germline V gene, CDR1 is SEHNR and CDR2 is FQNEAQ (reference sequence). CDR3 bases: TGTGCCAGCAGCCCTAGGAGTAGCGGGACCTACAATGAGCAGTTCTTC. It is translated as CASSPRSSGTYNEQFF. The full variable domain, with the rest looked up from reference TRBV7-9 and TRBJ2-1, is DTGVSQNPRHKITKRGQNVTFRCDPISEHNRLYWYRQTLGQGPEFLTYFQNEAQLEKSRLLSDRFSAERPKGSFSTLEIQRTEQGDSAMYLCASSPRSSGTYNEQFFGPGTRLTVL.

The chain recombines TRBV27 with TRBJ1-5; 10 bases align to TRBD1. Germline CDR1 is MNHEY and CDR2 is SMNVEV (reference sequence). This CDR3 contains 15 residues. Trimming took 5 bases from V and 4 from J; bases not matched to a gene: 5. The DNA for the CDR3 is TGTGCCAGCAGTGGTCAGGGACAGGGGAATCAGCCCCAGCATTTT. This gives the protein CASSGQGQGNQPQHF.

The rearrangement joins TRBV28 to TRBJ1-1; D possibly corresponds to TRBD1 (6 bases). The CDR3 runs to 11 residues. Between the trimmed V and J ends, which lost 3 bases and 11 bases, there was a span of 10 bases. Per the germline V gene, CDR1 is MDHEN and CDR2 is SYDVKM. The CDR3 protein is CASSFGQGAFF. For the CDR3, the DNA is TGTGCCAGCAGTTTTGGGCAGGGGGCTTTCTTT.

This clone appeared a few times. The chain employs TRBV10-1 and TRBJ2-2; D might be TRBD2 (5 bases). Germline CDR1 WNHNN, CDR2 SYGVQD (reference sequence). Trimming cost V 4 bases and J 1 base, with 7 bases left between them. The CDR3 runs to 14 residues. The CDR3 reads CASSVGKNTGELFF. The CDR3 nucleotides are TGCGCCAGCAGTGTCGGGAAGAACACCGGGGAGCTGTTTTTT.

The chain carries TRBV7-2 and TRBJ1-6; possibly TRBD1 for D (6 bases). The length of the CDR3 is 14 residues. CDR1 is SGHTA, CDR2 FQGNSA, per germline. Trimming cost V 5 bases and J 7 bases, with 12 bases left between them. Written as DNA, the CDR3 is TGTGCCAGCAGCCCACAGGGCTACAATTCACCCCTCCACTTT. Translating it yields CASSPQGYNSPLHF.